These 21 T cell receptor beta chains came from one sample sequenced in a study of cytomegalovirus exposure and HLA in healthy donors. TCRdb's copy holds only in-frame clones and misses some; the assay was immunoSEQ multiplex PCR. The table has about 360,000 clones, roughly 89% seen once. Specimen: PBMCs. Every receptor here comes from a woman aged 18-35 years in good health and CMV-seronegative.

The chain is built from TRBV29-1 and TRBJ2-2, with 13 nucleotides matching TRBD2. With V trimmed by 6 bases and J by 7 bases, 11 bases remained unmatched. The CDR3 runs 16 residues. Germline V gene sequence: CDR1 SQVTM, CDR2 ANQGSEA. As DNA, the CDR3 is TGCAGCGTCAAACCGGGACTAGCGGGACTGGACGGGGAGCTGTTTTTT. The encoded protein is CSVKPGLAGLDGELFF.

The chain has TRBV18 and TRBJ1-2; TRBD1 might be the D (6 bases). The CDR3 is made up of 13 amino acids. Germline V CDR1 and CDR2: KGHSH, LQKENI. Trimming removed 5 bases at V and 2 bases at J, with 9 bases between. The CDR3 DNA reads TGTGCCAGCTCAGATAGGGGGAACTATGGCTACACCTTC. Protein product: CASSDRGNYGYTF.

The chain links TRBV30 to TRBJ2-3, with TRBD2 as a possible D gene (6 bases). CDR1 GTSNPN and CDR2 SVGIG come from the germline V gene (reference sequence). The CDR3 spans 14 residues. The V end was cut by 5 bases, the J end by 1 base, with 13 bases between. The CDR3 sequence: CAWDRLGGTDTQYF. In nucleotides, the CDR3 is TGTGCCTGGGACAGACTAGGAGGCACAGATACGCAGTATTTT.

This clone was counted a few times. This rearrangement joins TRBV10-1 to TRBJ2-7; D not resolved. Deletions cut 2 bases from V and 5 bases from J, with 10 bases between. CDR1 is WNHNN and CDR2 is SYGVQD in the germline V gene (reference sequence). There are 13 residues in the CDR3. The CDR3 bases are TGCGCCAGCAGTGAGCGACCGCTAGACGAGCAGTACTTC. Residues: CASSERPLDEQYF.

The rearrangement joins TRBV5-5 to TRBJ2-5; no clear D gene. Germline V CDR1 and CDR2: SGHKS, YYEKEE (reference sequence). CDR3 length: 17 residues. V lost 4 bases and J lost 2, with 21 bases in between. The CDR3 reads CASSLNWLGRSQETQYF. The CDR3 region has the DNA TGTGCCAGCAGCCTGAATTGGTTGGGCAGATCGCAAGAGACCCAGTACTTC.

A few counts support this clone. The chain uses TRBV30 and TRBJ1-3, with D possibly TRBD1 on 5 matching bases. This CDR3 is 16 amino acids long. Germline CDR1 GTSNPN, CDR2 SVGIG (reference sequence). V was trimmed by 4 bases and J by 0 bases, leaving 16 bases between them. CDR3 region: CAWTSAGYSSGNTIYF. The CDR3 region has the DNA TGTGCCTGGACCAGTGCAGGGTACAGCTCTGGAAACACCATATATTTT.

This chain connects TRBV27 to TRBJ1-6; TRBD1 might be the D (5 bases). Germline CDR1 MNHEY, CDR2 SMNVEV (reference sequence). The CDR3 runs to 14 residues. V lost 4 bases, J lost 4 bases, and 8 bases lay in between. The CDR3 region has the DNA TGTGCCAGCAGTTCTACAGGTTATAATTCACCCCTCCACTTT. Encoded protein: CASSSTGYNSPLHF.

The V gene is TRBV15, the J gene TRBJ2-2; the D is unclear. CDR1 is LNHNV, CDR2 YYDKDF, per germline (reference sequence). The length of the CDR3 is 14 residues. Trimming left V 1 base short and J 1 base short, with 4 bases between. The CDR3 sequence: CATSRGRNTGELFF. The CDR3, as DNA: TGTGCCACCAGCAGAGGCAGGAACACCGGGGAGCTGTTTTTT.

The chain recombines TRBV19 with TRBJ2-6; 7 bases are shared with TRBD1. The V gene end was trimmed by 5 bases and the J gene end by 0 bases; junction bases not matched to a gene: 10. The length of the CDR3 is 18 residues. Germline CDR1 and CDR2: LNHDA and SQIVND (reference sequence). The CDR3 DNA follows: TGTGCCAGTAGTTTCCCCCGGGACAGAGACTCTGGGGCCAACGTCCTGACTTTC. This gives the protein CASSFPRDRDSGANVLTF.

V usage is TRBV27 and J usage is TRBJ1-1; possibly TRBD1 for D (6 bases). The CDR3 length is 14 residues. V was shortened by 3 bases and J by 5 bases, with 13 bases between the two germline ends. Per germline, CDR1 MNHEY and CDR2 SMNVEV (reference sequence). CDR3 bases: TGTGCCAGCAGTTTTGGTGGCAGGGGAACTGAAGCTTTCTTT. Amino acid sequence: CASSFGGRGTEAFF.

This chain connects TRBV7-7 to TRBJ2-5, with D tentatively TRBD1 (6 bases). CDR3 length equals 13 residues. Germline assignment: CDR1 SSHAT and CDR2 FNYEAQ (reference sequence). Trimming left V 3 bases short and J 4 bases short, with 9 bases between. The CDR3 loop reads CASSFRGPETQYF. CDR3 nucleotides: TGTGCCAGCAGCTTCAGGGGACCAGAGACCCAGTACTTC.

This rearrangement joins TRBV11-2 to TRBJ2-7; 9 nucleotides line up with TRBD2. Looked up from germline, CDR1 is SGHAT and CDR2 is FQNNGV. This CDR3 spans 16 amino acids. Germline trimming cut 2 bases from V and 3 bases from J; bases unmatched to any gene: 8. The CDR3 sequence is CASSLLGGGADYEQYF. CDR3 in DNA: TGTGCCAGCAGCTTACTGGGCGGGGGGGCCGACTACGAGCAGTACTTC.

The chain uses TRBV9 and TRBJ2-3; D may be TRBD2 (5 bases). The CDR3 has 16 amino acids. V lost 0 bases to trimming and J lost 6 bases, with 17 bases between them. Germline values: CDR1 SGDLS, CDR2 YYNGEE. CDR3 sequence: CASSVGASGGRDTQYF. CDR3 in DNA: TGTGCCAGCAGCGTAGGAGCGAGCGGAGGAAGGGATACGCAGTATTTT.

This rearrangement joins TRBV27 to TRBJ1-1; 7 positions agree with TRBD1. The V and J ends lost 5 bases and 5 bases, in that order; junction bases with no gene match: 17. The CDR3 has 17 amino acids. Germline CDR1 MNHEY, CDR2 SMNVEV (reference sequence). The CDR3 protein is CASSPSGTALRRTEAFF. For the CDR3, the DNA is TGTGCCAGCAGTCCGTCGGGGACAGCACTCCGGAGAACTGAAGCTTTCTTT.

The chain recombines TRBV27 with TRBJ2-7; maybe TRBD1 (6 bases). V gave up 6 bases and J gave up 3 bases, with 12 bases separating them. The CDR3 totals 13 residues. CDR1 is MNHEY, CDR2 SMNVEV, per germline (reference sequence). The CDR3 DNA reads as TGTGCCAGCAGCTACAGGGCGGGCTACGAGCAGTACTTC. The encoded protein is CASSYRAGYEQYF.

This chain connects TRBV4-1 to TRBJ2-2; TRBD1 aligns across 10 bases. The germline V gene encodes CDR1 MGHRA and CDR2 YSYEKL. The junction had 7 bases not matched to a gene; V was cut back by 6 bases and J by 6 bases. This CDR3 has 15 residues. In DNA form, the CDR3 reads TGCGCCAGCAGTTACCGACAGGGGGCGGCCGGGGAGCTGTTTTTT. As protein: CASSYRQGAAGELFF.

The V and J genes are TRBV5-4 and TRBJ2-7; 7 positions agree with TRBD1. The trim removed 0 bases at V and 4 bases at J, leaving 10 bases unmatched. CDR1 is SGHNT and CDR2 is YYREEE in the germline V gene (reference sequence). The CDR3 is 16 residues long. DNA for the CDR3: TGTGCCAGCAGCTTGGGGGACAGCCTAGTATTTTACGAGCAGTACTTC. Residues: CASSLGDSLVFYEQYF.

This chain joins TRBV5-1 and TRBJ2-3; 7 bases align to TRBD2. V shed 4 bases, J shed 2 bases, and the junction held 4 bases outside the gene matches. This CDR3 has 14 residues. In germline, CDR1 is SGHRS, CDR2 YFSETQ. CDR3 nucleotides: TGCGCCAGCAGCCCGGGACTAACCACAGATACGCAGTATTTT. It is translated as CASSPGLTTDTQYF.

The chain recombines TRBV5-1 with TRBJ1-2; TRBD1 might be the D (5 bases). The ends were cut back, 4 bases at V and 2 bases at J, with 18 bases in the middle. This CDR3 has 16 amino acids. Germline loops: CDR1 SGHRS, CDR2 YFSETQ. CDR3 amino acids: CASSPQAGRGNYGYTF. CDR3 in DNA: TGCGCCAGCAGCCCGCAGGCGGGGAGGGGAAACTATGGCTACACCTTC. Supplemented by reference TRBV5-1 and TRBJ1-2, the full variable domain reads KAGVTQTPRYLIKTRGQQVTLSCSPISGHRSVSWYQQTPGQGLQFLFEYFSETQRNKGNFPGRFSGRQFSNSRSEMNVSTLELGDSALYLCASSPQAGRGNYGYTFGSGTRLTVV.

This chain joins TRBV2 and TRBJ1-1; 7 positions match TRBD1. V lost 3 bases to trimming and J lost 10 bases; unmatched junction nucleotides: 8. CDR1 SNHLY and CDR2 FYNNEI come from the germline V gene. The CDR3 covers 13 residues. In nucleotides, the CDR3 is TGTGCCAGCAGTGAGGAACGACAGGGTGTAGCTTTCTTT. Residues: CASSEERQGVAFF.

In DNA, the CDR3 is TGTGCCAGCAGCCACGACGGGAGCTCCTACAATGAGCAGTTCTTC. This encodes CASSHDGSSYNEQFF. The chain carries TRBV6-4 and TRBJ2-1; D might be TRBD2 (6 bases). There are 15 residues in the CDR3. V shed 6 bases and J shed 0 bases, with 12 bases lying between them. CDR1 and CDR2 from the germline V gene are MRHNA and SNTAGT.